The clone carrying this TCR beta chain was counted only a few times. Antigen unknown. The data were obtained in a study of CD8+CD57+ T cells in acquired aplastic anemia. Genomic DNA, serving as template, underwent TCR beta VDJ and CDR3 profiling. TCRdb reprocessed the reads with MiXCR, giving one entry per CDR3 protein. The data hold about 160,000 distinct CDR3 sequences, with approximately 44% observed a single time. Study conclusions and caveats: Significance was not reached for CD8+ Simpson's diversity between patients and controls.

The germline V gene has CDR1 ENHRY and CDR2 SYGVKD. The V end lost 3 bases, the J end lost 4 bases, and 13 bases lay between the germline ends. The CDR3 totals 14 residues. CD8+CD57+ cell expansion had been shown by flow cytometry in patients chosen for sequencing. At blood sampling, none of the patients had yet received therapy. Sequenced material: sorted CD4+, CD8+, or CD8+CD57+ T cells (not recorded which) from PBMCs. This receptor was obtained from a human donor with aplastic anemia. The chain has TRBV10-3 and TRBJ2-7; a weak D match, TRBD2 (6 bases). DNA for the CDR3: TGTGCCATCAGTGAAAGGTCTAGCGTATACGAGCAGTACTTC. It codes for CAISERSSVYEQYF.